Sequencing of this TCR beta chain was carried out in a study of cytomegalovirus exposure and HLA in healthy donors. In regard to this clone: Its antigen is not known.

Germline-derived CDR1 and CDR2 are SGDLS and YYNGEE. The CDR3 covers 13 residues. V gave up 3 bases and J gave up 6 bases; unmatched junction bases: 2. Findings and caveats of the study: Researchers counted 150 to 200 TCR beta chains as cytomegalovirus-associated.

Primers: 60 Vbeta forward and 13 Jbeta reverse. The data were produced by immunoSEQ multiplex PCR, yet TCRdb's version contains in-frame clones alone and is incomplete. This sample contains 90,000 to 150,000 clones. The receptor's source is a man between 18 and 29 years old in good health and CMV-seronegative. The V gene is TRBV9, the J gene TRBJ2-1; 8 positions match TRBD1. Sequenced material: PBMCs. The chain's CDR3 is CASSGTGFNEQFF. The CDR3, as DNA: TGTGCCAGCAGCGGGACAGGGTTCAATGAGCAGTTCTTC.